This T cell receptor (beta chain) originates from a study of T cells in Graves' hyperthyroidism and ophthalmopathy. A few counts support this clonotype. Its antigen is unidentified. Regions amplified from RNA transcripts were the TCR beta CDR3 regions. Carried out on the TCR CDR3, a first-round RT-PCR used the HTBI primer set. TCRdb processed the multiplex PCR reads anew with MiXCR; each CDR3 protein has one entry. The table lists approximately 350,000 distinct CDR3 sequences, nearly 15% of them singletons. Whole-study findings and limits: Most thyroid clonotypes expanded above 0.001 appeared in blood too.

The germline gives CDR1 LNHDA, CDR2 SQIVND (reference sequence). The V and J ends lost 7 bases and 3 bases, in that order; junction bases with no gene match: 9. The CDR3 is 16 amino acids. Ophthalmopathy in the patients scored at least 3 on Clinical Activity Score and at least 4 on NOSPECS grade, lasting under 3 months. A patient was excluded if there was uncontrolled infection, other autoimmune disease, pregnancy or lactation. Isolation of PBMCs was performed on about 9.9 ml fresh peripheral blood. This chain joins TRBV19 and TRBJ1-5, with 10 bases aligning to TRBD1. This clonotype originated in a woman aged 55-70 years with Graves' ophthalmopathy. Sequencing input: blood. The CDR3 DNA sequence: TGTGCCAGTACCGGCGGGACAGGGGCCTTCAATCAGCCCCAGCATTTT. This sequence encodes CASTGGTGAFNQPQHF.